Reported below is one T cell receptor beta chain. Its antigen is as yet unknown. Primers: 60 Vbeta forward and 13 Jbeta reverse. TCRdb's table, derived via immunoSEQ multiplex PCR, lists solely in-frame clones and lacks some. The data hold 140,000 to 150,000 clones, with about 83% observed a single time. The CDR3 runs to 13 residues. The germline V and J ends were trimmed by 10 bases and 6 bases, with 17 bases remaining between them. Per germline, CDR1 SGHRS and CDR2 YFSETQ. This sample is part of a study of cytomegalovirus exposure and HLA in healthy donors. Study context: About 200 million T cells yielded around 120 million unique TCR beta sequences in earlier analysis. Within an early data release were 85 million or so unique TCRs drawn from HLA-typed donors. General study points: Later analysis placed DRB1 highest and HLA-C lowest in TCR association rates, which differed by HLA locus. In an earlier analysis, most TCR beta V segments were productive about 90% or about 30% of the time.

The sequence derives from a man in his forties or fifties in good health and CMV-seropositive. The rearrangement links TRBV5-1 to TRBJ2-1; perhaps TRBD2 as D (6 bases). The specimen was PBMCs. The CDR3 nucleotides are TGCGCCGGGGCGCGGTGGGGAGGCAATGAGCAGTTCTTC. This codes for CAGARWGGNEQFF.